Described below is a single T cell receptor (beta chain) sequence and its context. The data originate from a study of cytomegalovirus exposure and HLA in healthy donors. Trimming cost V 1 base and J 2 bases; bases outside gene matches: 4. Germline V gene data show CDR1 as PRHDT and CDR2 as FYEKMQ (reference sequence). The CDR3 has 16 residues. The PCR was carried out with 60 Vbeta primers and 13 Jbeta primers. Sequenced by immunoSEQ multiplex PCR; TCRdb stores in-frame clones only, minus some. Among some 150,000 clones, over 65% were seen once, and the ten largest hold approximately 2.9%. V and J are TRBV13 and TRBJ2-7, with 11 nucleotides matching TRBD1. Sequences were obtained from PBMCs. The sequence came from a man aged 35-49 years in good health and CMV-seropositive. The CDR3, as DNA: TGTGCCAGCAGCTTAGTAGGGGACAGGGGGACCTACGAGCAGTACTTC. Residues: CASSLVGDRGTYEQYF.